The rows below give T cell receptor beta chains drawn from one sample of a study of blood T cell repertoires in COVID-19. Profiling relied on immunoSEQ multiplex PCR, and the TCRdb table lists in-frame clones only, not all of them. The sample records roughly 360,000 clones, approximately 90% being singletons. Sequenced: PBMCs or T cells enriched from blood (not recorded which). These receptors were taken from a woman aged 30 to 39 with acute COVID-19. CDR3s include the opening cysteine and the closing phenylalanine or tryptophan. A D gene is named only where the DNA matches it firmly. Only part of the rows carry a size: once, few, many, or a class if the clone is expanded.

once	TRBV2	15	TRBD1	TRBJ1-1	TGTGCCAGCACTAGGGACAGGAACCCTAACACTGAAGCTTTCTTT	CASTRDRNPNTEAFF
NA	TRBV5-4	15	NA	TRBJ1-6	TGTGCCAGCAGCTTTTACCCGGATCGGGATTCACCCCTCCACTTT	CASSFYPDRDSPLHF
NA	TRBV29-1	15	NA	TRBJ2-7	TGCAGCGTTGAGGGAAGAGGAGGGGTGGCCTACGAGCAGTACTTC	CSVEGRGGVAYEQYF
NA	TRBV10-1	15	TRBD1	TRBJ2-1	TGCGCCAGCAGTGAGTTAGGACAGGGGGTCAATGAGCAGTTCTTC	CASSELGQGVNEQFF
NA	TRBV7-9	13	NA	TRBJ1-1	TGTGCCAGCAGCCCCCGGGAGGTTCTTGAAGCTTTCTTT	CASSPREVLEAFF
NA	TRBV15	13	NA	TRBJ1-5	TGTGCCACCAGCAGAGGGGGAGGCGGACCCCAGCATTTT	CATSRGGGGPQHF
NA	TRBV6-5	15	TRBD2	TRBJ2-7	TGTGCCAGCAGTACTAGCGGGGGTTTCAGCGACGAGCAGTACTTC	CASSTSGGFSDEQYF
NA	TRBV24-1	14	NA	TRBJ2-1	TGTGCCACCAGTGAGTCTGGCCCGTTCAATGCACAGTTCTTC	CATSESGPFNAQFF
NA	TRBV7-3	13	NA	TRBJ1-6	TGTGCCAGCAGTGTGGGCTGGAATTCACCCCTCCACTTT	CASSVGWNSPLHF
NA	TRBV7-8	17	NA	TRBJ1-3	TGTGCCAGCAGCTTAGTGGGACAACAATCCTCTGGAAACACCATATATTTT	CASSLVGQQSSGNTIYF
NA	TRBV6-1	13	NA	TRBJ2-7	TGTGCCAGCAGTGAAATAAACTCCTACGAGCAGTACTTC	CASSEINSYEQYF
NA	TRBV7-9	13	NA	TRBJ1-2	TGTGCCGGAGGGACGGCAGCTAACTATGGCTACACCTTC	CAGGTAANYGYTF
NA	TRBV5-4	13	NA	TRBJ1-1	TGTGCCAGCACCTTGACTGGAGGGACTGAAGCTTTCTTT	CASTLTGGTEAFF
NA	TRBV10-3	13	TRBD2	TRBJ2-7	TGTGCCGCCCGTGGGAGGGATTTGGGCGAGCAGTACTTC	CAARGRDLGEQYF
NA	TRBV7-8	13	NA	TRBJ1-5	TGTGCCAGCAGCTTAGGACAATACCAGCCCCAGCATTTT	CASSLGQYQPQHF
NA	TRBV7-3	16	NA	TRBJ2-3	TGTGCCAGCAGCTTACGTGCGGGGGCTCTTACAGATACGCAGTATTTT	CASSLRAGALTDTQYF
NA	TRBV7-9	13	NA	TRBJ2-3	TGTGCCAGCAGCTCCCCGACGGGAGATACGCAGTATTTT	CASSSPTGDTQYF
NA	TRBV10-3	14	TRBD1	TRBJ1-4	TGTGCCATCAGTGATGCGACAGGGTCCGAAAAACTGTTTTTT	CAISDATGSEKLFF
NA	TRBV10-1	16	TRBD2	TRBJ2-3	TGCGCCAGCAGTGACCAGCGGGGGGGCGGAACAGATACGCAGTATTTT	CASSDQRGGGTDTQYF
NA	TRBV4-1	15	TRBD1	TRBJ1-4	TGCGCCAGCAGCCATCCGGGACAGGGAGATGAAAAACTGTTTTTT	CASSHPGQGDEKLFF
NA	TRBV9	14	NA	TRBJ2-3	TGTGCCAGCAGCCAAGCGGGTACGGGCGATACGCAGTATTTT	CASSQAGTGDTQYF
once	TRBV7-2	15	NA	TRBJ2-7	TGTGCCAGCAGTCCCGACAGAGGGGGTCCCTACGAGCAGTACTTC	CASSPDRGGPYEQYF
NA	TRBV2	14	NA	TRBJ1-2	TGTGCCAGCAGGGCTAGTGGGGCGTCCTCAGGCTACACCTTC	CASRASGASSGYTF
NA	TRBV25-1	14	NA	TRBJ1-1	TGTGCCAGCAGTGGAGACAGGATCTACACTGAAGCTTTCTTT	CASSGDRIYTEAFF
NA	TRBV6-2/TRBV6-3	15	NA	TRBJ1-5	TGTGCCAGCAGCAGCACAGGGCCTTCAAATCAGCCCCAGCATTTT	CASSSTGPSNQPQHF
NA	TRBV6-6	14	NA	TRBJ1-2	TGTGCCAGCAGTTACACCAGGGAGGCCTATGGCTACACCTTC	CASSYTREAYGYTF
NA	TRBV7-3	15	NA	TRBJ2-3	TGTGCCAGCAGCACCTCTGGGGGGGCCACAGATACGCAGTATTTT	CASSTSGGATDTQYF
NA	TRBV6-1	18	TRBD2	TRBJ2-3	TGTGCCAGCAGTGAAGCGACAGATAGCCTAGCGGGGTATGATACGCAGTATTTT	CASSEATDSLAGYDTQYF
NA	TRBV7-3	15	NA	TRBJ1-1	TGTGCCAGCAGCTTCGGCCAGGGAAAAGGCACTGAAGCTTTCTTT	CASSFGQGKGTEAFF
NA	TRBV3-1/TRBV3-2	13	TRBD1	TRBJ1-4	TGTGCCAGCAGCCAAGCCGGGACAGGGGCACTGTTTTTT	CASSQAGTGALFF
NA	TRBV4-3	15	TRBD1	TRBJ2-2	TGCGCCAGCAGCCTTGAACAGGGGGCCACCGGGGAGCTGTTTTTT	CASSLEQGATGELFF
once	TRBV30	14	TRBD1	TRBJ2-2	TGTGCCTGGAGTAGAGGGGGCTCCGGGTCCGAGCTGTTTTTT	CAWSRGGSGSELFF
once	TRBV10-2	15	TRBD2	TRBJ2-7	TGCGCCAGCAGTGGACTAGCGGGGGGCGGAGGCGAGCAGTACTTC	CASSGLAGGGGEQYF
NA	TRBV19	15	TRBD1	TRBJ2-3	TGTGCCAGTAGTATGGGGACAGGGGTATTAGATACGCAGTATTTT	CASSMGTGVLDTQYF
NA	TRBV10-3	12	NA	TRBJ1-1	TGTGCCATCGGACGGACAGTTAATGAAGCTTTCTTT	CAIGRTVNEAFF
NA	TRBV19	17	NA	TRBJ2-3	TGTGCCAGTAGCCTCCCGGGGGGGCCAGGGGGAACAGATACGCAGTATTTT	CASSLPGGPGGTDTQYF
NA	TRBV5-1	12	NA	TRBJ2-2	TGCGCCAGCCGGACTGGGGCCGGGGAGCTGTTTTTT	CASRTGAGELFF
NA	TRBV7-2	13	NA	TRBJ2-7	TGTGCCAGCAGCTCCCTCCAACCAGGCGAGCAGTACTTC	CASSSLQPGEQYF
NA	TRBV30	13	NA	TRBJ1-6	TGTGCCTGGAGTGTAAGAGAGGGCTCACCCCTCCACTTT	CAWSVREGSPLHF
few	TRBV11-2	12	NA	TRBJ1-1	TGTGCCAGCAGCCCAGGCCGCCCGCTAGCTTTCTTT	CASSPGRPLAFF
NA	TRBV29-1	14	NA	TRBJ2-3	TGCAGCGTTGAAGTCAGGGGGGCCACAGATACGCAGTATTTT	CSVEVRGATDTQYF
NA	TRBV3-1/TRBV3-2	14	NA	TRBJ2-2	TGTGCCAGCAGCCCAACAGGGCTGGCCGGGGAGCTGTTTTTT	CASSPTGLAGELFF
NA	TRBV5-6	14	NA	TRBJ1-2	TGTGCCAGCACCACGTTCCGGGGGGACTATGGCTACACCTTC	CASTTFRGDYGYTF
NA	TRBV4-2	17	TRBD1	TRBJ1-5	TGTGCCAGCAGCCCAGGGGGGCAGGGGGCAGGCAATCAGCCCCAGCATTTT	CASSPGGQGAGNQPQHF
NA	TRBV4-1	16	NA	TRBJ2-3	TGCGCCAGCAGCCAGCAGGCCTCACCTAGCACAGATACGCAGTATTTT	CASSQQASPSTDTQYF
NA	TRBV7-3	15	NA	TRBJ1-1	TGTGCCAGCAGCTCCCGACAAGGTATGAACACTGAAGCTTTCTTT	CASSSRQGMNTEAFF
NA	TRBV4-2	17	NA	TRBJ2-1	TGTGCCAGCAGCCTCCTAAGTTTAGGTAGCGCCCCCAATGAGCAGTTCTTC	CASSLLSLGSAPNEQFF
NA	TRBV6-1	18	TRBD1	TRBJ1-3	TGTGCCAGCAGTGAAGCGCGGACAGGTCCCCTCTCTGGAAACACCATATATTTT	CASSEARTGPLSGNTIYF
few	TRBV7-3	15	NA	TRBJ2-1	TGTGCCAGCAGCCGGACGGGAACGACCTACAATGAGCAGTTCTTC	CASSRTGTTYNEQFF
NA	TRBV30	13	NA	TRBJ1-4	TGTGCCTGGGAGGGGCAGGGGAACGAAAAACTGTTTTTT	CAWEGQGNEKLFF
NA	TRBV15	14	NA	TRBJ1-4	TGTGCCACCGAGGCATCTAATACTAATGAAAAACTGTTTTTT	CATEASNTNEKLFF
NA	TRBV21-1	16	NA	TRBJ1-3	TGTGCCAGCAGCAAAAATAGAGGGCGTGCTGGAAACACCATATATTTT	CASSKNRGRAGNTIYF
NA	TRBV6-5	13	NA	TRBJ2-7	TGTGCCAGCAGCCGAGATACGGGCTACGAGCAGTACTTC	CASSRDTGYEQYF
NA	TRBV4-3	17	TRBD2	TRBJ2-1	TGCGCCAGCAGCCAAGATGCCCTAGCGGGGATTTACAATGAGCAGTTCTTC	CASSQDALAGIYNEQFF